One sample yielded the 7 T cell receptor beta chains listed below, sequenced in a study of cytomegalovirus exposure and HLA in healthy donors. Primers included in the PCR were 60 Vbeta and 13 Jbeta primers. Libraries were prepared by immunoSEQ multiplex PCR; TCRdb keeps only in-frame clonotypes and omits some of them. The sample includes about 78,000 clones, about three quarters of them seen just once. Material for sequencing was PBMCs. These receptors originate from a woman in her thirties or forties in good health and CMV-seropositive.

V is TRBV19 and J is TRBJ2-2; 7 nucleotides line up with TRBD1. Germline loops: CDR1 LNHDA, CDR2 SQIVND (reference sequence). The CDR3 covers 16 residues. V trimming: 7 bases; J trimming: 7 bases; junction bases outside the gene matches: 15. In nucleotides, the CDR3 is TGTGCCAGTAACGTTAGCCCAGGGGGAAGTCTCGGGGAGCTGTTTTTT. This encodes CASNVSPGGSLGELFF.

The genes are TRBV6-6 and TRBJ1-1; 7 bases map to TRBD1. J gave up 3 bases and V 8 bases, and 12 bases lay outside the gene matches. CDR1 is MNHNY, CDR2 SVGAGI, per germline (reference sequence). CDR3 length: 15 residues. The CDR3, as DNA: TGTGCCAGCCCGCCCCAGGGGGGTATTTACACTGAAGCTTTCTTT. Translating it yields CASPPQGGIYTEAFF.

This clone was detected once. This chain uses TRBV7-9 with TRBJ1-1, with D possibly matching TRBD1 (5 bases). The CDR3 runs to 17 residues. V dropped 10 bases and J dropped 0 bases, with 24 bases sitting between them. The germline V gene has CDR1 SEHNR and CDR2 FQNEAQ (reference sequence). The CDR3 loop reads CATQTSLDSKMNTEAFF. The CDR3 nucleotides are TGTGCCACCCAGACGTCCCTAGACAGTAAAATGAACACTGAAGCTTTCTTT.

The chain couples TRBV6-5 to TRBJ1-4; perhaps TRBD1 as D (5 bases). The CDR3 contains 16 residues. V was shortened by 0 bases and J by 10 bases, with 18 bases between the two germline ends. Per the germline V gene, CDR1 is MNHEY and CDR2 is SVGAGI. The CDR3 nucleotides read TGTGCCAGCAGTTACTCACGGGGCCCTGGGAGGGGAAAACTGTTTTTT. This encodes CASSYSRGPGRGKLFF.

This clone has a single count. The chain has TRBV19 and TRBJ1-4; D might be TRBD1 (5 bases). Germline CDR1 is LNHDA and CDR2 is SQIVND (reference sequence). V was trimmed by 4 bases and J by 1 base, leaving 13 bases between them. The CDR3 length is 16 residues. Here the CDR3 reads CASSTRARVTNEKLFF. The DNA of the CDR3 is TGTGCCAGTAGTACCCGTGCCAGGGTAACTAATGAAAAACTGTTTTTT. The full variable domain, in which reference TRBV19 and TRBJ1-4 provide the parts outside the CDR3, is DGGITQSPKYLFRKEGQNVTLSCEQNLNHDAMYWYRQDPGQGLRLIYYSQIVNDFQKGDIAEGYSVSREKKESFPLTVTSAQKNPTAFYLCASSTRARVTNEKLFFGSGTQLSVL.

The chain is built from TRBV14 and TRBJ1-1; D is uncertain. CDR1 SGHDN and CDR2 FVKESK come from the germline V gene. The CDR3 spans 13 residues. Trimming took off 4 bases at V and 0 bases at J, with 6 bases between the two ends. The CDR3 sequence is CASSLDLNTEAFF. The DNA for the CDR3 is TGTGCCAGCAGCCTGGACTTGAACACTGAAGCTTTCTTT.

The chain is built from TRBV19 and TRBJ1-2, with 9 bases matching TRBD1. This CDR3 spans 15 amino acids. Trimming at V came to 4 bases and at J to 0 bases, leaving 3 bases not matched to a gene. Looked up from germline, CDR1 is LNHDA and CDR2 is SQIVND (reference sequence). In DNA, the CDR3 is TGTGCCAGTAGTACCGGACAGGGGACTAACTATGGCTACACCTTC. It encodes CASSTGQGTNYGYTF.